Described below is a single T cell receptor beta chain sequence and its context. These data belong to a study of blood T cell repertoires in COVID-19. In the study overall: The origin of the acute and convalescent COVID-19 samples was the United States, Italy and Spain. T cells, B-cell-depleted T cells, or PBMCs supplied cDNA or gDNA.

As processed by the authors: Scientists estimated how many nucleated cells there were by amplifying reference gene primers. TCRdb's copy holds only in-frame clones and misses some; the assay was immunoSEQ multiplex PCR. That table is the source of V, J and clone size, and D and trimming were worked out from the DNA. This table holds over 60,000 clones, approximately 79% found once. CDR1 MGHRA and CDR2 YSYEKL come from the germline V gene. This CDR3 has 15 amino acids. V was shortened by 1 base and J by 5 bases, with 14 bases between the two germline ends. The sequenced material came from peripheral blood. The TCR comes from a man older than 75 with active COVID-19. The J gene is TRBJ2-5, the V gene TRBV4-1; tentatively, D is TRBD1 (6 bases). The chain's CDR3 is CASSQGAGVGETQYF. For the CDR3, the DNA is TGCGCCAGCAGCCAAGGGGCAGGGGTCGGTGAGACCCAGTACTTC.